The present entry profiles one T cell receptor beta chain with its context. The data derive from a study of human T cells and chemical hapten exposure. Time point denoted: patch test 1, 2 weeks after DPC sensitization. The treatment: therapeutic diphenylcyclopropenone sensitization with weekly scalp DPC. MiXCR, applied by TCRdb to the RACE reads, yields one record per CDR3 protein. The sample gives about 120,000 distinct CDR3 sequences, about an eighth of which show up once; more than 1.3% is in the top ten. Trimming removed 4 bases at V and 9 bases at J, with 19 bases between. CDR3 length equals 15 residues. The germline V gene has CDR1 SEHNR and CDR2 FQNEAQ (reference sequence).

The chain uses TRBV7-9 and TRBJ2-1; D is perhaps TRBD2 (6 bases). Sample: whole blood, taken in connection with sensitization to the hapten diphenylcyclopropenone (DPC). The receptor was derived from a woman between 45 and 65 years old with alopecia areata. Some clones in this sample may be carry-over from other donors' samples. The CDR3 nucleotides read TGTGCCAGCAGCTCACTGGGTCTGGCGGGACCTGAGCAGTTCTTC. Translation: CASSSLGLAGPEQFF.